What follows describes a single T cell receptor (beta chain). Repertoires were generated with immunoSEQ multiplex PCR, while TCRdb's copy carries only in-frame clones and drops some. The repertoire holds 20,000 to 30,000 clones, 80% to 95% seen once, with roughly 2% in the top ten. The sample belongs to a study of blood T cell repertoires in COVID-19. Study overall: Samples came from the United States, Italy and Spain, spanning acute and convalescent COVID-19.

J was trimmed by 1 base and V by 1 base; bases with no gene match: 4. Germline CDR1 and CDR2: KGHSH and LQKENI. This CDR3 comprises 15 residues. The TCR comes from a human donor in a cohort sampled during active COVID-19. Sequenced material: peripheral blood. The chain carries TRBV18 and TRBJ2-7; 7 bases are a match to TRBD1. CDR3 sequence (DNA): TGTGCCAGCTCACCACGTAGGGACAGTTCCTACGAGCAGTACTTC. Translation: CASSPRRDSSYEQYF.